The clone carrying this T cell receptor beta chain was counted between two and nine times. Sample barcodes and UMIs were carried by the TCR alpha and TCR beta cDNA libraries that 5'RACE generated with constant-segment primers. TCRdb re-called the 5' RACE reads with MiXCR, one entry per CDR3 protein. The repertoire holds some 210,000 distinct CDR3 sequences, with 10% as singletons. This entry is derived from a study of T-cell memory formation after mild COVID-19. The overall study: Across donors, TCR clusters were largely donor specific.

V was pared by 1 base and J by 3 bases, with 15 bases between. The germline CDR1 and CDR2 sequences are SGHTA and FQGTGA. The CDR3 contains 17 residues. This receptor was obtained from a man between 18 and 29 years old who had mild COVID-19 (a few samples of this study predate the infection). Cell type and time point are not known. The sequenced sample was PBMCs or a T cell subset sorted from them (not recorded which). The chain has TRBV7-3 and TRBJ2-2, with TRBD2 as a possible D gene (6 bases). The CDR3 DNA is TGTGCCAGCAGCTTAATGGAGGGCGGGGTTTACACCGGGGAGCTGTTTTTT. It specifies CASSLMEGGVYTGELFF.